The next 12 T cell receptor beta chains were all read from a single sample in a study of graft-versus-host responses after intestinal transplantation. Irradiated, violet-dye-labeled stimulator cells, about 200,000 in number, were plated with about 200,000 CFSE-labeled responder cells. The assay was immunoSEQ multiplex PCR, and TCRdb's table has in-frame clones only and misses some. Of 12,000 to 15,000 clones listed, 30% to 35% are singletons. The sample in question was alloreactive CD8+ T cells from a mixed lymphocyte reaction culture, obtained before intestinal transplant. Indicated subset: CFSE-low proliferating T cells sorted from roughly six-day pre-transplant mixed lymphocyte reaction (GvH or HvG direction). These receptors were taken from a human patient who received an intestinal transplant.

The CDR3 here is CASSEYPGQGSEQYF. DNA of the CDR3: TGTGCCAGCAGCGAGTATCCGGGACAGGGGTCCGAGCAGTACTTC. The gene calls are TRBV11-3 and TRBJ2-7; 10 bases fit TRBD1. V was clipped by 5 bases and J by 6 bases; unmatched bases: 10. The CDR3 extends over 15 amino acids. Germline CDR1 SGHNT, CDR2 YENEEA.

The CDR3 DNA reads TGCGCCTCACGTGCGGGAATGAACACTGAAGCTTTCTTT. Translated, it gives CASRAGMNTEAFF. The chain uses TRBV23-1 and TRBJ1-1; D call uncertain. TRBV23-1 is classed as an ORF, of uncertain function. The V gene lost 11 bases and the J gene lost 0 bases, with 13 bases spanning the gap. The CDR3 is made up of 13 amino acids.

The table lists this clone with a few counts. The J gene is TRBJ1-5, the V gene TRBV10-3; D gene unclear. The V end was cut by 0 bases, the J end by 1 base, with 19 bases between. CDR3 length equals 19 residues. Germline V gives CDR1 ENHRY, CDR2 SYGVKD. The CDR3 DNA follows: TGTGCCATCAGTGAGTCGATCGGCGGATGGCCGAGCAGCAATCAGCCCCAGCATTTT. Translation gives CAISESIGGWPSSNQPQHF.

J is TRBJ2-7 and V is TRBV4-1, with D tentatively TRBD2 (7 bases). The CDR3 has 16 residues. The V end was cut by 0 bases, the J end by 2 bases, with 14 bases between. In germline, CDR1 is MGHRA, CDR2 YSYEKL. CDR3 sequence: CASSQDVRGAAYEQYF. The CDR3 DNA is TGCGCCAGCAGCCAAGATGTCCGGGGGGCGGCCTACGAGCAGTACTTC.

This clone was seen a handful of times. This rearrangement joins TRBV4-1 to TRBJ2-1; a weak D match, TRBD1 (6 bases). The CDR3 totals 15 residues. V lost 7 bases to trimming and J lost 8 bases, with 21 bases between them. Germline loops: CDR1 MGHRA, CDR2 YSYEKL. CDR3 bases: TGCGCCAGCAACCTCCGGGACAATGAGATCTATGAGCAGTTCTTC. Its translation: CASNLRDNEIYEQFF.

The chain combines TRBV6-5 with TRBJ1-1, with TRBD1 as a possible D gene (6 bases). This CDR3 is 14 amino acids long. V gave up 7 bases and J gave up 5 bases, with 17 bases separating them. CDR1 MNHEY and CDR2 SVGAGI come from the germline V gene. The CDR3 nucleotides are TGTGCCAGCACCGGGGGGGCAGGGGCAACTGAAGCTTTCTTT. Its translation is CASTGGAGATEAFF.

The chain recombines TRBV4-3 with TRBJ2-6; the D gene is possibly TRBD2 (6 bases). The germline V gene encodes CDR1 LGHNA and CDR2 YSLEER. Trimming cost V 2 bases and J 4 bases, with 9 bases left between them. The CDR3 is made up of 15 amino acids. The CDR3, as DNA: TGCGCCAGCAGCCAATCGGGAGACGGGGCCAACGTCCTGACTTTC. Protein sequence: CASSQSGDGANVLTF.

V and J are TRBV9 and TRBJ1-4, with 7 bases fitting TRBD1. This CDR3 is 15 amino acids long. V was clipped by 2 bases and J by 3 bases; unmatched bases: 4. CDR1 is SGDLS and CDR2 is YYNGEE in the germline V gene. CDR3 in amino acids: CASSVRGLANEKLFF. The CDR3 coding sequence is TGTGCCAGCAGCGTTAGGGGGCTGGCTAATGAAAAACTGTTTTTT.

V is TRBV7-8 and J is TRBJ2-7, with D maybe TRBD1 (6 bases). CDR3 length equals 16 residues. V was cut by 2 bases and J by 5 bases, with 19 bases left in between. The germline CDR1 and CDR2 sequences are SGHVS and FQNEAQ. CDR3 DNA sequence: TGTGCCAGCAGCTTACTACCAGACAGGTGGACCCACGAGCAGTACTTC. Its translation: CASSLLPDRWTHEQYF.

By share, this clone ranks as medium-sized. This sequence joins TRBV27 and TRBJ1-2; 10 bases fit TRBD1. Germline trimming cut 6 bases from V and 6 bases from J; bases unmatched to any gene: 4. Germline V gives CDR1 MNHEY, CDR2 SMNVEV (reference sequence). The length of the CDR3 is 13 residues. The CDR3 loop reads CASSYGTGDGYTF. CDR3 coding DNA: TGTGCCAGCAGCTATGGGACAGGGGATGGCTACACCTTC.

The gene calls are TRBV6-5 and TRBJ1-4; D is ambiguous. Deletions cut 2 bases from V and 5 bases from J, with 9 bases between. Germline values: CDR1 MNHEY, CDR2 SVGAGI. The CDR3 sequence is 14 residues long. The CDR3 region has the DNA TGTGCCAGCAGTTACGCGGGCCCAAATGAAAAACTGTTTTTT. Protein product: CASSYAGPNEKLFF.

V usage is TRBV7-9 and J usage is TRBJ2-7; possible D gene TRBD2, 6 bases. Trimming shortened V by 7 bases and J by 1 base, and 23 bases separated the two germline ends. Per the germline V gene, CDR1 is SEHNR and CDR2 is FQNEAQ (reference sequence). CDR3 length: 17 residues. CDR3 bases: TGTGCCAGCACCGCCTGGGCGGAGGGAACTTTTTCCTACGAGCAGTACTTC. Translation: CASTAWAEGTFSYEQYF.